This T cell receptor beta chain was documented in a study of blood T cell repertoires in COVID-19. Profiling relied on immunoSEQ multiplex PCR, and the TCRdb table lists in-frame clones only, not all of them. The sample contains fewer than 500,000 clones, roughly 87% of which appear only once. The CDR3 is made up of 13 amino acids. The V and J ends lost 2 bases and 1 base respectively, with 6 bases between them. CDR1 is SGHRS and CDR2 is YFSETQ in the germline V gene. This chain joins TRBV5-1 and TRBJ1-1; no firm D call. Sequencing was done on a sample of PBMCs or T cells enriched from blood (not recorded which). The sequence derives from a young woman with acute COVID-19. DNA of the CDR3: TGCGCCAGCAGCTTTACAGAGAACACTGAAGCTTTCTTT. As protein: CASSFTENTEAFF.